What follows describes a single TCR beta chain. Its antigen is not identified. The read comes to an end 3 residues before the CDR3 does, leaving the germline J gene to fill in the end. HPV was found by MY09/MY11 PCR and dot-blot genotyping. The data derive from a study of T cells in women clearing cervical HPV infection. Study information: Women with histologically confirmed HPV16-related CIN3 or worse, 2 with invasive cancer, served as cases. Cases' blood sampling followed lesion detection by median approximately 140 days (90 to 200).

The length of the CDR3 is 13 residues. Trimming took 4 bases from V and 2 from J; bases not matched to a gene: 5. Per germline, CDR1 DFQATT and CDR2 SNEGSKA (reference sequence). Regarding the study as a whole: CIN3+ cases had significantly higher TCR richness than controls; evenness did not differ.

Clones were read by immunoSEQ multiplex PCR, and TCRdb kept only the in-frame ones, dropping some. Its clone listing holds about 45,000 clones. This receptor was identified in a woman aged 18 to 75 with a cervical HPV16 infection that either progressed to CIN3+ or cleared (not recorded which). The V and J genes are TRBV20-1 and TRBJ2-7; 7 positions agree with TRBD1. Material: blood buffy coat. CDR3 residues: CSAKGQFPYEQYF. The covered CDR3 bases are TGCAGTGCTAAGGGACAGTTTCCCTACGAG.